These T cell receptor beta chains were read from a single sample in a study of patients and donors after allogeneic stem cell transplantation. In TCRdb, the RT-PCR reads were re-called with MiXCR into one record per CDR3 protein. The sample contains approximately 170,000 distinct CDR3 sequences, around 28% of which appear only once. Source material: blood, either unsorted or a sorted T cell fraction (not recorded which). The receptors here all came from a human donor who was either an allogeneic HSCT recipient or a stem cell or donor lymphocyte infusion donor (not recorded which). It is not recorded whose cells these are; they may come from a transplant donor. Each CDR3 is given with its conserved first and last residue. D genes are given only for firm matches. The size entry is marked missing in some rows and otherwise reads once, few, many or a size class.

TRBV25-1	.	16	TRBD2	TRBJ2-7	CASSDVTREFRGEQYF	TGTGCCAGCAGTGATGTAACGCGGGAGTTTCGAGGGGAGCAGTACTTC
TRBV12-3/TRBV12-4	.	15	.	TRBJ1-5	CASSPTGLGNQPQHF	TGTGCCAGCAGCCCTACAGGGTTAGGGAATCAGCCCCAGCATTTT
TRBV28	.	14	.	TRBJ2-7	CASSPGPVFYEQYF	TGTGCCAGCTCCCCCGGGCCCGTATTCTACGAGCAGTACTTC
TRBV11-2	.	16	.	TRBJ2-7	CASSLDRPSLSYEQYF	TGTGCCAGCAGCTTAGATCGGCCTAGCTTGAGCTACGAGCAGTACTTC
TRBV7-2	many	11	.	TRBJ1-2	CASSLNYGYTF	TGTGCCAGCAGCTTAAACTATGGCTACACCTTC
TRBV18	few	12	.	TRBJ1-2	CASSPPGYGYTF	TGTGCCAGCTCACCACCGGGTTATGGCTACACCTTC
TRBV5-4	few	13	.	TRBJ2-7	CASSPQRRGEQYF	TGTGCCAGCAGCCCGCAGAGGCGAGGCGAGCAGTACTTC
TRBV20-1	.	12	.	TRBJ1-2	CSAMARGGGYTF	TGCAGTGCTATGGCCAGGGGAGGCGGCTACACCTTC
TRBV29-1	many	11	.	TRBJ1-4	CSARGNEKLFF	TGCAGCGCGAGGGGGAATGAAAAACTGTTTTTT
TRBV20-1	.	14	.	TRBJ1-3	CSALGQTSGNTIYF	TGCAGTGCTTTGGGCCAGACTTCTGGAAACACCATATATTTT
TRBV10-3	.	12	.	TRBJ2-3	CAISELRGTQYF	TGTGCCATCAGTGAACTCCGAGGTACGCAGTATTTT
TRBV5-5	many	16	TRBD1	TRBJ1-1	CASSHKGGQMNTEAFF	TGTGCCAGCAGCCACAAAGGGGGACAGATGAACACTGAAGCTTTCTTT
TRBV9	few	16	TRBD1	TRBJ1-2	CASSGWDRGPIYGYTF	TGTGCCAGCAGCGGATGGGACAGGGGGCCAATCTATGGCTACACCTTC
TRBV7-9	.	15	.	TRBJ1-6	CASGIGRRADSPLHF	TGTGCCAGCGGCATAGGACGGCGGGCTGATTCACCCCTCCACTTT
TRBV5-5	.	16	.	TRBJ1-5	CASSALEQGRNQPQHF	TGTGCCAGCAGCGCCCTGGAACAGGGTCGCAATCAGCCCCAGCATTTT